Below are 30 T cell receptor beta chains sequenced from a single sample in a study of cytomegalovirus exposure and HLA in healthy donors (dated by TCRdb to 2015 to 2018). The receptor library was made with the immunoSEQ multiplex PCR assay. A mixture of 60 forward primers for TCR Vbeta segments and 13 reverse primers for TCR Jbeta segments was used in the multiplex PCR. TCRdb re-hosts the immuneACCESS table, in-frame sequences only. Its copies lack some clones; in the studies checked, an unresolved V gene accounts for under half of them, and the cause for the rest is not known. This sample holds about 200,000 clones; around four fifths were observed only once. The ten largest clones take up 2.5% to 3.5% of the sample. The sequencing sample was made of PBMCs. The origin of the receptors is a woman aged 40 to 50 in good health and CMV-seronegative.

This clone was detected only a few times. The chain has TRBV29-1 and TRBJ1-2; TRBD1 aligns across 9 bases. The V gene end was trimmed by 3 bases and the J gene end by 5 bases; junction bases not matched to a gene: 7. From germline, CDR1 is SQVTM and CDR2 ANQGSEA. The CDR3 extends over 14 amino acids. CDR3 DNA: TGCAGCGTTGAGAGGAGGACAGGGGAATATGGCTACACCTTC. As protein: CSVERRTGEYGYTF. The whole variable domain, remainder taken from reference TRBV29-1 and TRBJ1-2, is SAVISQKPSRDICQRGTSLTIQCQVDSQVTMMFWYRQQPGQSLTLIATANQGSEATYESGFVIDKFPISRPNLTFSTLTVSNMSPEDSSIYLCSVERRTGEYGYTFGSGTRLTVV.

The V and J genes are TRBV13 and TRBJ1-2; possibly TRBD1 for D (5 bases). Germline V gene lookup returns CDR1 PRHDT and CDR2 FYEKMQ (reference sequence). V was clipped by 3 bases and J by 8 bases, with 13 bases between them. This CDR3 is 13 amino acids long. In nucleotides, the CDR3 is TGTGCCAGCAGCTTTCAGGGAAGGTCGGGCTACACCTTC. Its protein is CASSFQGRSGYTF.

This clone was recorded only once. This chain uses TRBV15 with TRBJ1-5; D is perhaps TRBD1 (6 bases). Germline V CDR1 and CDR2: LNHNV, YYDKDF (reference sequence). This CDR3 comprises 17 residues. Trimming stripped 2 bases from V and 7 bases from J, with 21 bases between. The CDR3 nucleotides are TGTGCCACCAGCAGAAAATGGTCGGTAGGGGGAGCACAGCCCCAGCATTTT. It encodes CATSRKWSVGGAQPQHF.

This rearrangement joins TRBV30 to TRBJ2-7; TRBD2 agrees at 9 bases. The CDR3 contains 14 residues. From germline, CDR1 is GTSNPN and CDR2 SVGIG (reference sequence). V lost 0 bases, J lost 6 bases, and 6 bases stayed unmatched. The CDR3 reads CAWSVRLAGSEQYF. The DNA of the CDR3 is TGTGCCTGGAGTGTACGTCTAGCGGGATCCGAGCAGTACTTC.

This chain links TRBV20-1 with TRBJ1-1; the D gene is possibly TRBD1 (6 bases). CDR1 is DFQATT, CDR2 SNEGSKA, per germline (reference sequence). V was clipped by 2 bases and J by 11 bases, with 12 bases between them. The CDR3 has 11 amino acids. As DNA, the CDR3 is TGCAGTGCTAGACCAGGGGTTGCGGCTTTCTTT. Its translation: CSARPGVAAFF.

The CDR3 loop reads CASSIDPGNYEQYF. In nucleotides, the CDR3 is TGTGCCAGTAGTATAGACCCGGGGAACTACGAGCAGTACTTC. The chain is built from TRBV19 and TRBJ2-7; the D gene is possibly TRBD2 (5 bases). The CDR3 is made up of 14 amino acids. V gave up 0 bases and J gave up 3 bases, with 9 bases separating them. The V gene's germline CDR1 is LNHDA and CDR2 SQIVND (reference sequence).

V gene TRBV6-1 combines with J gene TRBJ2-7, with D tentatively TRBD1 (5 bases). The length of the CDR3 is 16 residues. Germline values: CDR1 MNHNS, CDR2 SASEGT. V lost 2 bases and J 4 bases, leaving 18 bases between the germline ends. As DNA, the CDR3 is TGTGCCAGCAGTGAATGGGGCCCCCCGGGCCCTTACGAGCAGTACTTC. This codes for CASSEWGPPGPYEQYF.

V is TRBV2 and J is TRBJ1-5; 7 bases map to TRBD1. CDR1 is SNHLY, CDR2 FYNNEI, per germline. The CDR3 has 16 amino acids. V was clipped by 6 bases and J by 1 base; unmatched bases: 9. This chain's CDR3 is CASSAGTARSNQPQHF. CDR3 nucleotide sequence: TGTGCCAGCAGCGCCGGGACAGCGCGGAGCAATCAGCCCCAGCATTTT.

J is TRBJ1-5 and V is TRBV27; 9 bases match TRBD1. Germline values: CDR1 MNHEY, CDR2 SMNVEV (reference sequence). J lost 5 bases, V lost 6 bases, and 5 bases had no gene match. The CDR3 is 14 amino acids. CDR3 amino acids: CASSRDRVYQPQHF. Here the CDR3 DNA reads TGTGCCAGCAGCCGGGACAGGGTTTATCAGCCCCAGCATTTT.

The chain recombines TRBV27 with TRBJ1-1; D is ambiguous. The CDR3 has 13 residues. The V end was cut by 7 bases, the J end by 2 bases, with 11 bases between. Germline CDR1 MNHEY, CDR2 SMNVEV (reference sequence). CDR3 protein: CASMGATNTEAFF. DNA for the CDR3: TGTGCCAGCATGGGAGCCACCAACACTGAAGCTTTCTTT.

This chain links TRBV9 with TRBJ1-4; 9 positions match TRBD1. V dropped 4 bases and J dropped 8; count of bases not matched to a gene: 15. CDR1 and CDR2 (germline): SGDLS, YYNGEE. The CDR3 runs to 17 residues. CDR3 in amino acids: CASSPQPSDRGREKLFF. In DNA, the CDR3 is TGTGCCAGCAGCCCTCAACCTTCGGACAGGGGACGAGAAAAACTGTTTTTT.

This sequence joins TRBV27 and TRBJ1-1; possibly TRBD1 for D (6 bases). Germline V gives CDR1 MNHEY, CDR2 SMNVEV (reference sequence). This CDR3 is 15 amino acids long. The V end lost 6 bases, the J end lost 0 bases, and 14 bases lay between the germline ends. CDR3 protein: CASRLSGGLNTEAFF. CDR3 bases: TGTGCCAGCAGACTCTCGGGGGGGCTGAACACTGAAGCTTTCTTT.

J is TRBJ1-1 and V is TRBV28; 8 nucleotides match TRBD1. CDR1 is MDHEN, CDR2 SYDVKM, per germline. V lost 3 bases, J lost 4 bases, and 10 bases stayed unmatched. The length of the CDR3 is 16 residues. The chain's CDR3 is CASSFQGARSGTEAFF. CDR3 coding DNA: TGTGCCAGCAGTTTCCAGGGGGCAAGGTCGGGCACTGAAGCTTTCTTT.

The chain is built from TRBV10-3 and TRBJ2-7; D may be TRBD1 (7 bases). Germline CDR1 ENHRY, CDR2 SYGVKD. Trimming removed 2 bases from V and 3 bases from J, with 14 bases in between. The length of the CDR3 is 15 residues. In nucleotides, the CDR3 is TGTGCCATCAGTGAGGGGGCCAGGGGGGTCTACGAGCAGTACTTC. Protein sequence: CAISEGARGVYEQYF.

The chain links TRBV15 to TRBJ1-2, with D possibly TRBD1 on 6 matching bases. The CDR3 has 14 residues. V lost 0 bases to trimming and J lost 1 base, with 6 bases between them. CDR1 LNHNV and CDR2 YYDKDF come from the germline V gene (reference sequence). The CDR3 nucleotides are TGTGCCACCAGCAGAGAAGGGGGTAACTATGGCTACACCTTC. Its translation: CATSREGGNYGYTF.

This chain connects TRBV5-1 to TRBJ2-2; 14 bases fit TRBD2. The V gene's germline CDR1 is SGHRS and CDR2 YFSETQ. The ends lost 0 bases at V and 4 bases at J; junction bases unmatched: 5. The CDR3 has 18 residues. The CDR3 nucleotides read TGCGCCAGCAGCTTGGATGGACTAGCGGGAGGTGTCACCGGGGAGCTGTTTTTT. Its protein product is CASSLDGLAGGVTGELFF.

This sequence joins TRBV6-5 and TRBJ2-5, with D uncertain. The CDR3 contains 14 residues. Per the germline V gene, CDR1 is MNHEY and CDR2 is SVGAGI. Trimming removed 2 bases at V and 5 bases at J, with 12 bases between. The CDR3, as DNA: TGTGCCAGCAGTTACGGATCAGGTTGGGAGACCCAGTACTTC. This encodes CASSYGSGWETQYF.

This rearrangement joins TRBV30 to TRBJ1-5, with 9 positions matching TRBD1. CDR1 and CDR2 from the germline V gene are GTSNPN and SVGIG (reference sequence). V was clipped by 3 bases and J by 6 bases; unmatched bases: 3. This CDR3 region has 13 residues. The CDR3, as DNA: TGTGCCTGGAGGGGACAGGGAAGTCAGCCCCAGCATTTT. Translated: CAWRGQGSQPQHF. The full variable domain, its missing parts supplied by reference TRBV30 and TRBJ1-5, is SQTIHQWPATLVQPVGSPLSLECTVEGTSNPNLYWYRQAAGRGLQLLFYSVGIGQISSEVPQNLSASRPQDRQFILSSKKLLLSDSGFYLCAWRGQGSQPQHFGDGTRLSIL.

The genes are TRBV19 and TRBJ2-1, with 9 bases aligning to TRBD2. In germline, CDR1 is LNHDA, CDR2 SQIVND (reference sequence). The CDR3 has 15 amino acids. V lost 6 bases to trimming and J lost 9 bases; unmatched junction nucleotides: 12. CDR3 sequence: CASRAGTSPGSEQFF. DNA for the CDR3: TGTGCCAGTAGGGCCGGGACTAGCCCCGGGAGTGAGCAGTTCTTC.

This sequence joins TRBV9 and TRBJ2-7; 7 bases map to TRBD2. The CDR3 consists of 14 residues. Germline CDR1 reads SGDLS; CDR2 reads YYNGEE. V lost 0 bases and J lost 5; bases outside the gene matches: 5. The CDR3 here is CASSVVSGGDEQYF. CDR3 nucleotide sequence: TGTGCCAGCAGCGTAGTATCGGGGGGTGACGAGCAGTACTTC.

This clone was seen a handful of times. V gene TRBV5-1 combines with J gene TRBJ2-5; 9 bases are a match to TRBD1. Per the germline V gene, CDR1 is SGHRS and CDR2 is YFSETQ. The CDR3 has 15 amino acids. V lost 3 bases to trimming and J lost 5 bases; unmatched junction nucleotides: 8. CDR3 sequence reads: CASSWGGQGSETQYF. Written as DNA, the CDR3 is TGCGCCAGCAGCTGGGGGGGACAGGGTAGTGAGACCCAGTACTTC.

The rearrangement joins TRBV19 to TRBJ2-7; D perhaps matches TRBD2 (5 bases). The CDR3 has 14 residues. Germline CDR1 LNHDA, CDR2 SQIVND (reference sequence). V was shortened by 6 bases and J by 1 base, with 13 bases between the two germline ends. The CDR3 is CASRATGYSYEQYF. DNA of the CDR3: TGTGCCAGTAGAGCGACGGGATATTCCTACGAGCAGTACTTC. The full variable domain, completed using reference TRBV19 and TRBJ2-7, is DGGITQSPKYLFRKEGQNVTLSCEQNLNHDAMYWYRQDPGQGLRLIYYSQIVNDFQKGDIAEGYSVSREKKESFPLTVTSAQKNPTAFYLCASRATGYSYEQYFGPGTRLTVT.

The chain recombines TRBV15 with TRBJ1-2, with D possibly TRBD1 on 6 matching bases. The germline V gene has CDR1 LNHNV and CDR2 YYDKDF (reference sequence). V was trimmed by 4 bases and J by 6 bases, leaving 24 bases between them. The length of the CDR3 is 17 residues. The chain's CDR3 is CATSTQELQTRGHGYTF. The CDR3 DNA reads TGTGCCACCAGCACACAGGAGCTCCAAACCAGGGGCCATGGCTACACCTTC. Supplemented by reference TRBV15 and TRBJ1-2, the full variable domain reads DAMVIQNPRYQVTQFGKPVTLSCSQTLNHNVMYWYQQKSSQAPKLLFHYYDKDFNNEADTPDNFQSRRPNTSFCFLDIRSPGLGDTAMYLCATSTQELQTRGHGYTFGSGTRLTVV.

The rearrangement uses TRBV7-2 and TRBJ2-3; 7 bases agree with TRBD1. Germline V lookup: CDR1 SGHTA, CDR2 FQGNSA. The CDR3 spans 15 residues. J lost 2 bases, V lost 4 bases, and 6 bases had no gene match. CDR3 in DNA: TGTGCCAGCAGCTCCCGACAGGGAATCACAGATACGCAGTATTTT. Translated, it gives CASSSRQGITDTQYF.

The V gene is TRBV5-1, the J gene TRBJ2-3; TRBD2 aligns across 9 bases. Germline values: CDR1 SGHRS, CDR2 YFSETQ. The CDR3 length is 20 residues. The trim removed 3 bases at V and 4 bases at J, leaving 21 bases unmatched. CDR3 DNA sequence: TGCGCCAGCAGCTCGGGGAGAAGCGGGAGGTGGGTGATGGCTTCAGATACGCAGTATTTT. It codes for CASSSGRSGRWVMASDTQYF.

CDR3 bases: TGTGCCAGCAGCCCCGGACTAGCGGGCTGGAGGAATGAGCAGTTCTTC. Residues: CASSPGLAGWRNEQFF. The chain joins TRBV13 to TRBJ2-1; the match to TRBD2 covers 11 bases. The CDR3 has 16 amino acids. Germline trimming cut 5 bases from V and 7 bases from J; bases unmatched to any gene: 10. The germline gives CDR1 PRHDT, CDR2 FYEKMQ (reference sequence).

Only one count was recorded for this clone. The rearrangement links TRBV4-1 to TRBJ1-5; 7 bases map to TRBD1. Per the germline V gene, CDR1 is MGHRA and CDR2 is YSYEKL. The junction had 6 bases not matched to a gene; V was cut back by 5 bases and J by 2 bases. The length of the CDR3 is 15 residues. The CDR3, as DNA: TGCGCCAGCAGCTCAGGGGGGAACGGCAATCAGCCCCAGCATTTT. Residues: CASSSGGNGNQPQHF.

The rearrangement uses TRBV9 and TRBJ2-2; 7 bases fit TRBD1. Germline trimming cut 4 bases from V and 5 bases from J; bases unmatched to any gene: 11. The CDR3 length is 16 residues. Germline CDR1 reads SGDLS; CDR2 reads YYNGEE. CDR3 DNA sequence: TGTGCCAGCAGCCAGACACAGGGGTTGGTGACCGGGGAGCTGTTTTTT. Translated, it gives CASSQTQGLVTGELFF. The full variable domain, rest sourced from reference TRBV9 and TRBJ2-2, is DSGVTQTPKHLITATGQRVTLRCSPRSGDLSVYWYQQSLDQGLQFLIQYYNGEERAKGNILERFSAQQFPDLHSELNLSSLELGDSALYFCASSQTQGLVTGELFFGEGSRLTVL.

The rearrangement joins TRBV19 to TRBJ2-7, with 10 positions matching TRBD2. J gave up 2 bases and V 6 bases, and 7 bases lay outside the gene matches. The CDR3 consists of 15 residues. Germline lookup yields CDR1 LNHDA and CDR2 SQIVND (reference sequence). The CDR3 loop reads CASSSRTSGTYEQYF. CDR3 bases: TGTGCCAGTAGCTCGCGGACTAGCGGCACCTACGAGCAGTACTTC.

The genes are TRBV5-1 and TRBJ2-5; 9 bases map to TRBD1. CDR1 is SGHRS and CDR2 is YFSETQ in the germline V gene. This CDR3 has 16 residues. Trimming at V came to 6 bases and at J to 3 bases, leaving 12 bases not matched to a gene. The CDR3 region is CASNPTGGQGKETQYF. CDR3 in DNA: TGCGCCAGCAACCCGACGGGGGGACAGGGTAAAGAGACCCAGTACTTC. Supplemented by reference TRBV5-1 and TRBJ2-5, the full variable domain reads KAGVTQTPRYLIKTRGQQVTLSCSPISGHRSVSWYQQTPGQGLQFLFEYFSETQRNKGNFPGRFSGRQFSNSRSEMNVSTLELGDSALYLCASNPTGGQGKETQYFGPGTRLLVL.